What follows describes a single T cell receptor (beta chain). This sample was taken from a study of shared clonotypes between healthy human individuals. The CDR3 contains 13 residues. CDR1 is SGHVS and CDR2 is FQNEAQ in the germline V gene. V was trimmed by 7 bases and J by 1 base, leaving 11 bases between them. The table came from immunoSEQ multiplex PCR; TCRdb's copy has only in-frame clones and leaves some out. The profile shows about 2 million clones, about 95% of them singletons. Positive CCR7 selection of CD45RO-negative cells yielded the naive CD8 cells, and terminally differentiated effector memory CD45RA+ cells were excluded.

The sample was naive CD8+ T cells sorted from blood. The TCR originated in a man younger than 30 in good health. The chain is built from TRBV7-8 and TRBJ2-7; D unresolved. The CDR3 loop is CASTHGVSYEQYF. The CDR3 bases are TGTGCCAGCACTCATGGGGTATCCTACGAGCAGTACTTC.